These T cell receptor beta chains were read from a single sample in a study of human T cells and chemical hapten exposure. TCRdb recomputed calls from the RACE reads with MiXCR, one row per CDR3 protein. The sample records 65,000 to 95,000 distinct CDR3 sequences, 8.5% to 9.5% being singletons. The sequencing sample was made of whole blood. These receptors were taken from a female donor in good health. Some clones in this sample may be carry-over from other donors' samples. Each CDR3 is given with its conserved first and last residue.

CDR3: CASIPQGYNEQFF
V: TRBV11-3

CDR3: CASISTAGSALYGYTF
V: TRBV6-6

CDR3: CASSVAGTGTDTQYF
V: TRBV25-1

CDR3: CATSDPTLTGDTQYF
V: TRBV24-1

CDR3: CSAPGTGAEKLFF
V: TRBV20-1

CDR3: CASSRGTNEKLFF
V: TRBV6-5

CDR3: CASSFRDRGGNEQFF
V: TRBV7-9

CDR3: CASSRASRTDTQYF
V: TRBV14

CDR3: CASRGGTDSGANVLTF
V: TRBV25-1

CDR3: CASSKGFIQDTQYF
V: TRBV12-3/TRBV12-4